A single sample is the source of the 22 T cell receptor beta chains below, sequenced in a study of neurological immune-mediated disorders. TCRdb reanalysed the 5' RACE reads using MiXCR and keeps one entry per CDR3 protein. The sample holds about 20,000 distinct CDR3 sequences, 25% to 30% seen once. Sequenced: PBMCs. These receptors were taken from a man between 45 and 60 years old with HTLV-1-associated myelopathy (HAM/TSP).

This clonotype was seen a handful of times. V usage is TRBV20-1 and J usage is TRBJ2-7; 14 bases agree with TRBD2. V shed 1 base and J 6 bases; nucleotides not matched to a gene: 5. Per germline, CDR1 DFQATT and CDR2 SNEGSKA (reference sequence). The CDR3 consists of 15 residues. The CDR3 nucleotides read TGCAGTGCTAGAGTCCCGGGACTAGCGGGAGCCGAGCAGTACTTC. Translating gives CSARVPGLAGAEQYF.

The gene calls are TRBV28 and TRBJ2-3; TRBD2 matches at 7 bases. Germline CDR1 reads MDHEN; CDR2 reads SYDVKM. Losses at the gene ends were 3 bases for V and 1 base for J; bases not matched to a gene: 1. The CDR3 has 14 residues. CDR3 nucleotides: TGTGCCAGCAGTTTTCTAGCGGGCACAGATACGCAGTATTTT. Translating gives CASSFLAGTDTQYF.

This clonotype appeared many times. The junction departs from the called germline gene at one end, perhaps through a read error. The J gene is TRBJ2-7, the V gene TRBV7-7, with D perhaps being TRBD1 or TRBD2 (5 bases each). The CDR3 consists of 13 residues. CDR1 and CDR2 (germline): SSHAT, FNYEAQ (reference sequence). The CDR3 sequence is CASSLVRGDEQYF. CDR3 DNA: TGTGCTAGCAGCTTAGTGAGAGGGGACGAGCAGTACTTC.

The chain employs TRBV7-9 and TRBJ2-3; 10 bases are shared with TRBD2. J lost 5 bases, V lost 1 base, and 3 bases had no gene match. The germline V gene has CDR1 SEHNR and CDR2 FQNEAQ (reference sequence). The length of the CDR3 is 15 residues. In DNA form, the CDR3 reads TGTGCCAGCAGCTTAGTAGCGGGGGGTGTAGATACGCAGTATTTT. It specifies CASSLVAGGVDTQYF.

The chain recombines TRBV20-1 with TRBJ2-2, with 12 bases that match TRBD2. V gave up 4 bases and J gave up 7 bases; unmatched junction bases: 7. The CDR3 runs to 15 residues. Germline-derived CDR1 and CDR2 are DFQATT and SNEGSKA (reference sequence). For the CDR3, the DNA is TGCAGTGCTAAGCCACTAGCGGGGGGAAGCGGGGAGCTGTTTTTT. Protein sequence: CSAKPLAGGSGELFF.

DNA for the CDR3: TGTGCCAGCAGCACACTGGGACGAACCGGGACTAGGTTCTACAATGAGCAGTTCTTC. It specifies CASSTLGRTGTRFYNEQFF. V usage is TRBV6-1 and J usage is TRBJ2-1; 8 positions match TRBD2. CDR1 and CDR2 (germline): MNHNS, SASEGT. The CDR3 covers 19 residues. J was trimmed by 3 bases and V by 6 bases; bases with no gene match: 19.

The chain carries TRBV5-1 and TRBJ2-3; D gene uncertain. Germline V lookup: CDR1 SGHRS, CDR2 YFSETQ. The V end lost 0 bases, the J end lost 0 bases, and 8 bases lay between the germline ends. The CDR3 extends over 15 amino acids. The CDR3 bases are TGCGCCAGCAGCTTGGAGGGCTCAAGCACAGATACGCAGTATTTT. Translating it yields CASSLEGSSTDTQYF.

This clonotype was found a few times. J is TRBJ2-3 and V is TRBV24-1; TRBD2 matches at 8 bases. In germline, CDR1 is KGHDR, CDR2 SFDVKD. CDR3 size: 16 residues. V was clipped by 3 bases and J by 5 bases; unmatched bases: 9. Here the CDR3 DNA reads TGTGCCACCAGTGATAACCTGAGCGGGAGTGGAGATACGCAGTATTTT. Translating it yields CATSDNLSGSGDTQYF.

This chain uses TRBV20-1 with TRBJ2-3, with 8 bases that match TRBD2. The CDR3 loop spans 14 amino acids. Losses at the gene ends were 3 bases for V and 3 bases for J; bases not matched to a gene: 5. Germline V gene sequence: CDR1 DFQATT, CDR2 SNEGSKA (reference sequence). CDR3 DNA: TGCAGTGCTAGGGCGGGGGGCGGTACAGATACGCAGTATTTT. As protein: CSARAGGGTDTQYF.

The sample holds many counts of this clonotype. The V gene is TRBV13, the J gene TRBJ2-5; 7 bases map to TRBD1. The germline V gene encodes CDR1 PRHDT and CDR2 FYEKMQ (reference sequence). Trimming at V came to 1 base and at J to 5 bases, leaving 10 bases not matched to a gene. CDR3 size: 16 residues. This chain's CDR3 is CASSLEAGGIMETQYF. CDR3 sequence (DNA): TGTGCCAGCAGCTTAGAGGCAGGGGGTATAATGGAGACCCAGTACTTC.

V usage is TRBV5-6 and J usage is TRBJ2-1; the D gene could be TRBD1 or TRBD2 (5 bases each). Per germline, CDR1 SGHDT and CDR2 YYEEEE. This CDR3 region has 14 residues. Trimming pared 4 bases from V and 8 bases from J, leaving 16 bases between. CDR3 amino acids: CASSSPGPYDEQFF. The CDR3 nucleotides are TGTGCCAGCAGCAGCCCGGGGCCTTACGATGAGCAGTTCTTC.

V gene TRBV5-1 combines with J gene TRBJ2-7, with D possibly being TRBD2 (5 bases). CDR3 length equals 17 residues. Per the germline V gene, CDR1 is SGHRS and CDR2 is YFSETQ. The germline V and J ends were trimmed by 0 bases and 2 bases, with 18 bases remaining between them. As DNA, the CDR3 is TGCGCCAGCAGCTTGGGTTTCGTCCTGGACTTTACCTACGAGCAGTACTTC. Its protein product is CASSLGFVLDFTYEQYF. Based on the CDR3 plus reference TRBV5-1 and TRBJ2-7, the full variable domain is KAGVTQTPRYLIKTRGQQVTLSCSPISGHRSVSWYQQTPGQGLQFLFEYFSETQRNKGNFPGRFSGRQFSNSRSEMNVSTLELGDSALYLCASSLGFVLDFTYEQYFGPGTRLTVT.

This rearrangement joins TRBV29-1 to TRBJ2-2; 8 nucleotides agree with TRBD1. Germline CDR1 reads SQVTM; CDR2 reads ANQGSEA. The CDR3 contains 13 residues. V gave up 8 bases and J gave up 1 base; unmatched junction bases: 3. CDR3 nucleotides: TGCAGCATGGGACAGGAGAACACCGGGGAGCTGTTTTTT. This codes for CSMGQENTGELFF.

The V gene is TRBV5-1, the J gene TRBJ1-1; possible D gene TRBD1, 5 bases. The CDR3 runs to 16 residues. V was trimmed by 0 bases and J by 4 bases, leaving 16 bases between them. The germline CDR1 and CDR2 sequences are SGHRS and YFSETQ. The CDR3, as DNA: TGCGCCAGCAGCTTGGCCCCCGTGGGGGGGTTCACTGAAGCTTTCTTT. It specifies CASSLAPVGGFTEAFF.

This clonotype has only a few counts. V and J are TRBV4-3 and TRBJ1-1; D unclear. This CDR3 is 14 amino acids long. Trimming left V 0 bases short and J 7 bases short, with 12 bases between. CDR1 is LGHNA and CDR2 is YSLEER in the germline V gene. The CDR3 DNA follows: TGCGCCAGCAGCCAAGATCCAGGCGACGTTGAAGCTTTCTTT. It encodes CASSQDPGDVEAFF.

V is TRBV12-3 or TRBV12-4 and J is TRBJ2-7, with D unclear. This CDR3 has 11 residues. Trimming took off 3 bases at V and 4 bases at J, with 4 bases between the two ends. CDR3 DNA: TGTGCCAGCAGTTTTAGATACGAGCAGTACTTC. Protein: CASSFRYEQYF.

For the CDR3, the DNA is TGTGCCAGCAGCTTAGAGTCAGGGGGCTACGAGCAGTACTTC. It specifies CASSLESGGYEQYF. The chain couples TRBV7-2 to TRBJ2-7; TRBD1 matches at 7 bases. With V trimmed by 1 base and J by 3 bases, 3 bases remained unmatched. The CDR3 spans 14 residues. CDR1 is SGHTA and CDR2 is FQGNSA in the germline V gene.

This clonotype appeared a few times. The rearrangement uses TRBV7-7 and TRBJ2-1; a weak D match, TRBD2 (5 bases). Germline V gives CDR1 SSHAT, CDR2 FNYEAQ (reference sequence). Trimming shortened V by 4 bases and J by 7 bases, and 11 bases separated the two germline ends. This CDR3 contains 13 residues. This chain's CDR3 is CASSSSWRNEQFF. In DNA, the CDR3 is TGTGCCAGCAGCTCGTCTTGGAGGAATGAGCAGTTCTTC. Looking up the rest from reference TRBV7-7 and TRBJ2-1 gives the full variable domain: GAGVSQSPRYKVTKRGQDVTLRCDPISSHATLYWYQQALGQGPEFLTYFNYEAQPDKSGLPSDRFSAERPEGSISTLTIQRTEQRDSAMYRCASSSSWRNEQFFGPGTRLTVL.

This CDR3 reads CASSFQQGAHEQYF. The CDR3 nucleotides read TGCGCCAGCAGCTTCCAACAGGGGGCTCACGAGCAGTACTTC. V usage is TRBV5-1 and J usage is TRBJ2-7, with 9 bases lining up with TRBD1. CDR1 and CDR2 from the germline V gene are SGHRS and YFSETQ. CDR3 size: 14 residues. J gave up 5 bases and V 2 bases, and 5 bases lay outside the gene matches.

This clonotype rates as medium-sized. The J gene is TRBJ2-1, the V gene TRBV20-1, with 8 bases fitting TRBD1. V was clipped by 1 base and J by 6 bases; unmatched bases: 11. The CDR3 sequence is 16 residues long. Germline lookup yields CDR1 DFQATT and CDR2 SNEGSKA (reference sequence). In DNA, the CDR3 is TGCAGTGCTAGAGGGGTAGACAGGGGTGGGAGCAATGAGCAGTTCTTC. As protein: CSARGVDRGGSNEQFF.

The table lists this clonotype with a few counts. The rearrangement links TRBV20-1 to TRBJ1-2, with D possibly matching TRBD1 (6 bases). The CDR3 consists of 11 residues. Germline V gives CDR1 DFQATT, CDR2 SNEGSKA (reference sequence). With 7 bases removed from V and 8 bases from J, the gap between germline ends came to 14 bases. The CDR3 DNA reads TGCAGTGAGTCAGGGGTGAGAGGCTACACCTTC. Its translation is CSESGVRGYTF.

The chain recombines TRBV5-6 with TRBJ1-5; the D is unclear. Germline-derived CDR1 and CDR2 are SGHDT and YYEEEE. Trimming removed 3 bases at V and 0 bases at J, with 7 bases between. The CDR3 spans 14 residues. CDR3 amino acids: CASSSGLSNQPQHF. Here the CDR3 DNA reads TGTGCCAGCAGCTCTGGACTTAGCAATCAGCCCCAGCATTTT.